These T cell receptor beta chains were read from a single sample in a study of T cell responses to AZD1222 COVID-19 vaccine. The protocol was immunoSEQ multiplex PCR, while the TCRdb copy is restricted to in-frame clones and leaves out a portion. Among about 150,000 clones listed, roughly nine tenths were seen once. The specimen comprised peripheral blood, sampled on day 0 of MenACWY control vaccination. Receptors originate from an adult in good health. Each CDR3 is given with its conserved first and last residue. Fields, in order: J gene, V gene, D gene, clone size, CDR3 DNA, CDR3 protein. The D gene is left open where the match is weak. Size is omitted from some rows. Given values are once, few, many or a class for expanded clones.

>TRBJ1-1|TRBV10-3|.|.
TGTGCCATCAGATTAGAGGGACGACGGAACACTGAAGCTTTCTTT
CAIRLEGRRNTEAFF
>TRBJ2-1|TRBV7-9|TRBD2|few
TGTGCCAGCAGCCGAACCGGGACTAGCGTAGCTGAGCAGTTCTTC
CASSRTGTSVAEQFF
>TRBJ1-6|TRBV6-5|.|.
TGTGCCAGCAGTAGGGGGGTAGGAAATTCACCCCTCCACTTT
CASSRGVGNSPLHF
>TRBJ2-1|TRBV20-1|.|.
TGCAGTGCTAGTCCGGGCGGGACGGGGCTGTACAATGAGCAGTTCTTC
CSASPGGTGLYNEQFF
>TRBJ1-1|TRBV6-5|.|.
TGTGCCAGCAGTTACCGGACAGCTAACACTGAAGCTTTCTTT
CASSYRTANTEAFF
>TRBJ2-6|TRBV5-1|TRBD2|.
TGCGCCAGCAGCTCATCCGCGGGAGGGTCGACTGGGGCCAACGTCCTGACTTTC
CASSSSAGGSTGANVLTF
>TRBJ2-3|TRBV6-5|.|.
TGTGCCAGCTGGGCCGATACGCAGTATTTT
CASWADTQYF
>TRBJ1-4|TRBV3-1/TRBV3-2|.|.
TGTGCCAGCAGCCAAAATGGCATTAGCGAAAAACTGTTTTTT
CASSQNGISEKLFF
>TRBJ1-3|TRBV19|.|.
TGTGCCAGTAGCACGGGGTTTTCTGGAAACACCATATATTTT
CASSTGFSGNTIYF
>TRBJ2-2|TRBV19|TRBD1|.
TGTGCCAGTAGGGACAGGGTGGAGAACACCGGGGAGCTGTTTTTT
CASRDRVENTGELFF
>TRBJ1-1|TRBV3-1/TRBV3-2|.|many
TGTGCCAGCATGAGGGACACTGAAGCTTTCTTT
CASMRDTEAFF
>TRBJ2-5|TRBV5-1|.|once
TGCGCCAGCAGCCCCGGATCGACACAAGAGACCCAGTACTTC
CASSPGSTQETQYF
>TRBJ1-3|TRBV10-3|.|.
TGTGCCATCAGTGAGACGCCGGGAAACACCATATATTTT
CAISETPGNTIYF
>TRBJ2-3|TRBV5-4|.|once
TGTGCCAGCAGCCCGAGTGTATTAGGGGAGGGCACAGATACGCAGTATTTT
CASSPSVLGEGTDTQYF
>TRBJ1-1|TRBV18|.|once
TGTGCCAGCTCACAATCAAATCAGGGCAGCACTGAAGCTTTCTTT
CASSQSNQGSTEAFF
>TRBJ2-3|TRBV11-1|.|.
TGTGCCAGCAGCTTCTCGGTAGATAGCACAGATACGCAGTATTTT
CASSFSVDSTDTQYF
>TRBJ1-2|TRBV6-5|.|few
TGTGCCAGCAAGGTGACAGGACCTTTCCATGGCTACACCTTC
CASKVTGPFHGYTF
>TRBJ2-7|TRBV5-1|.|.
TGCGCCAGCAGCTTGGAGGCAAGAGCCTACGAGCAGTACTTC
CASSLEARAYEQYF
>TRBJ2-5|TRBV29-1|.|.
TGCAGCGTTGAGATCAACCAAGAGACCCAGTACTTC
CSVEINQETQYF
>TRBJ2-2|TRBV12-5|TRBD2|.
TGTGCTAGTGGATTGAGCCTAGCGGGAGACACCGGGGAGCTGTTTTTT
CASGLSLAGDTGELFF
>TRBJ2-6|TRBV28|.|.
TGTGCCAGCAGTACCCGGGGGCCTGGGGCCAACGTCCTGACTTTC
CASSTRGPGANVLTF
>TRBJ1-2|TRBV5-1|.|.
TGCGCCAGCAGCTTGGAGGTTTTTAACTATGGCTACACCTTC
CASSLEVFNYGYTF
>TRBJ1-3|TRBV5-6|.|once
TGTGCCAGCAGCTTGGATTACAGGGAATCTGGAAACACCATATATTTT
CASSLDYRESGNTIYF
>TRBJ1-1|TRBV4-1|TRBD1|.
TGCGCCAGCAGCCCCAGGGGGCAGGAAAACACTGAAGCTTTCTTT
CASSPRGQENTEAFF
>TRBJ1-1|TRBV7-6|.|.
TGTGCCAGCAGCTTAGGACAGACAGGAAACACTGAAGCTTTCTTT
CASSLGQTGNTEAFF
>TRBJ2-1|TRBV12-3/TRBV12-4|.|.
TGTGCCAGCATCCTAACTAGGGGCGGGGAGCAGTTCTTC
CASILTRGGEQFF